The 14 T cell receptor beta chains below all came from one sample that was sequenced in a study of radiation and T cells in renal cell carcinoma. Specified time point: blood 4 weeks post-SBRT, at nephrectomy. Treatment: 15 Gy SBRT to primary tumor, nephrectomy 4 weeks later. TCRdb's table, derived via immunoSEQ multiplex PCR, lists solely in-frame clones and lacks some. The sample contains 75,000 to 90,000 clones, 80% to 90% of which appear only once. The material sequenced was blood, taken from a patient whose treatment included radiotherapy and nephrectomy. The origin of the receptors is a woman aged 65 to 85 with renal cell carcinoma.

The chain couples TRBV4-3 to TRBJ1-6, with TRBD1 identical over 7 bases. With 4 bases clipped from V and 9 bases from J, the junction kept 9 bases outside the gene matches. The germline gives CDR1 LGHNA, CDR2 YSLEER. CDR3 length: 15 residues. CDR3 protein: CASSPTGPGGSPLHF. As DNA, the CDR3 is TGCGCCAGCAGCCCGACAGGGCCAGGGGGTTCACCCCTCCACTTT.

V is TRBV4-3 and J is TRBJ1-2; tentatively, D is TRBD1 (6 bases). Trimming took off 4 bases at V and 10 bases at J, with 10 bases between the two ends. Germline lookup yields CDR1 LGHNA and CDR2 YSLEER. The CDR3 sequence is 11 residues long. CDR3 protein: CASSRRGAYTF. The CDR3 DNA follows: TGCGCCAGCAGCCGAAGGGGGGCCTACACCTTC.

This clone has a handful of counts. V and J are TRBV14 and TRBJ1-4, with TRBD1 as a possible D gene (5 bases). Trimming removed 4 bases at V and 11 bases at J, with 11 bases between. The germline gives CDR1 SGHDN, CDR2 FVKESK. The CDR3 consists of 12 residues. In DNA, the CDR3 is TGTGCCAGCAGCCGGGGACTCGGGAAACTGTTTTTT. It translates to CASSRGLGKLFF. The full variable domain, completed using reference TRBV14 and TRBJ1-4, is EAGVTQFPSHSVIEKGQTVTLRCDPISGHDNLYWYRRVMGKEIKFLLHFVKESKQDESGMPNNRFLAERTGGTYSTLKVQPAELEDSGVYFCASSRGLGKLFFGSGTQLSVL.

The chain joins TRBV7-9 to TRBJ2-3; D may be TRBD2 (6 bases). CDR3 length: 12 residues. Germline V gives CDR1 SEHNR, CDR2 FQNEAQ (reference sequence). Trimming cost V 7 bases and J 8 bases, with 13 bases left between them. CDR3 DNA: TGTGCCAGCAACCCGGGGGAAGGTACGCAGTATTTT. Residues: CASNPGEGTQYF.

The rearrangement links TRBV30 to TRBJ1-2, with D possibly being TRBD1 (5 bases). V dropped 8 bases and J dropped 4 bases, with 17 bases sitting between them. Germline V gene data show CDR1 as GTSNPN and CDR2 as SVGIG (reference sequence). The CDR3 sequence is 13 residues long. The CDR3 bases are TGTGCCCGAGACACGGCCGGGGGCTATGGCTACACCTTC. Protein product: CARDTAGGYGYTF. The complete variable domain, with remaining parts taken from reference TRBV30 and TRBJ1-2, reads SQTIHQWPATLVQPVGSPLSLECTVEGTSNPNLYWYRQAAGRGLQLLFYSVGIGQISSEVPQNLSASRPQDRQFILSSKKLLLSDSGFYLCARDTAGGYGYTFGSGTRLTVV.

The rearrangement links TRBV11-2 to TRBJ2-6; a possible D gene is TRBD1 (5 bases). The CDR3 totals 15 residues. V shed 5 bases and J shed 0 bases, with 8 bases lying between them. Germline V lookup: CDR1 SGHAT, CDR2 FQNNGV. The CDR3 here is CASSLTASGANVLTF. The CDR3 region has the DNA TGTGCCAGCAGCCTGACAGCCTCTGGGGCCAACGTCCTGACTTTC.

The chain recombines TRBV11-3 with TRBJ1-2, with TRBD1 identical over 8 bases. This CDR3 is 13 amino acids long. Germline V gives CDR1 SGHNT, CDR2 YENEEA. V shed 5 bases, J shed 3 bases, and the junction held 2 bases outside the gene matches. This CDR3 reads CASSPTGDYGYTF. The CDR3 region has the DNA TGTGCCAGCAGCCCGACAGGGGACTATGGCTACACCTTC.

This chain connects TRBV30 to TRBJ1-2; D remains unclear. Germline CDR1 and CDR2: GTSNPN and SVGIG (reference sequence). The CDR3 covers 13 residues. V shed 2 bases and J shed 2 bases, with 9 bases lying between them. CDR3 in DNA: TGTGCCTGGAGTCCAGCTGCAAACTATGGCTACACCTTC. Its protein is CAWSPAANYGYTF.

This sequence joins TRBV28 and TRBJ1-6; no clear D gene. The CDR3 runs 12 residues. Trimming left V 3 bases short and J 11 bases short, with 8 bases between. Looked up from germline, CDR1 is MDHEN and CDR2 is SYDVKM. CDR3: CASSLSGTPLHF. The CDR3 DNA reads as TGTGCCAGCAGTTTGTCCGGGACACCCCTCCACTTT.

The V gene is TRBV29-1, the J gene TRBJ1-1; weak D call: TRBD1 (5 bases). Germline loops: CDR1 SQVTM, CDR2 ANQGSEA. CDR3 size: 14 residues. The V gene lost 5 bases and the J gene lost 1 base, with 14 bases spanning the gap. The CDR3 DNA reads as TGCAGCGTTCGTTCGGGACTCTCGAACACTGAAGCTTTCTTT. It is translated as CSVRSGLSNTEAFF.

This chain joins TRBV19 and TRBJ1-1, with a possible D match to TRBD1 (6 bases). The V end lost 5 bases, the J end lost 5 bases, and 15 bases lay between the germline ends. The germline gives CDR1 LNHDA, CDR2 SQIVND (reference sequence). This CDR3 contains 14 residues. The CDR3 coding sequence is TGTGCCAGTAGTTCGAGGGCAGGGGATACTGAAGCTTTCTTT. This translates into CASSSRAGDTEAFF. Variable domain in full (rest from reference TRBV19 and TRBJ1-1): DGGITQSPKYLFRKEGQNVTLSCEQNLNHDAMYWYRQDPGQGLRLIYYSQIVNDFQKGDIAEGYSVSREKKESFPLTVTSAQKNPTAFYLCASSSRAGDTEAFFGQGTRLTVV.

This clone was detected a few times. The chain carries TRBV11-1 and TRBJ1-1; D unclear. Trimming removed 7 bases from V and 11 bases from J, with 17 bases in between. The germline V gene has CDR1 SGHAT and CDR2 FQDESV (reference sequence). There are 12 residues in the CDR3. The CDR3 DNA sequence: TGTGCCAGCACCTTCATCGGAGGCGGCGCTTTCTTT. Translation: CASTFIGGGAFF.

V usage is TRBV7-3 and J usage is TRBJ1-6; TRBD1 matches at 7 bases. CDR3 length: 16 amino acids. The germline V gene has CDR1 SGHTA and CDR2 FQGTGA. J gave up 7 bases and V 0 bases, and 6 bases lay outside the gene matches. The CDR3 nucleotides read TGTGCCAGCAGCTTAACAGGGGGCGCATGGAATTCACCCCTCCACTTT. Its translation is CASSLTGGAWNSPLHF.

V usage is TRBV4-2 and J usage is TRBJ2-3, with 9 bases aligning to TRBD2. This CDR3 has 16 residues. The junction had 8 bases not matched to a gene; V was cut back by 1 base and J by 6 bases. Per the germline V gene, CDR1 is LGHNA and CDR2 is YNFKEQ. This CDR3 is CASSQAGGGAGDTQYF. As DNA, the CDR3 is TGTGCCAGCAGCCAAGCAGGCGGGGGGGCCGGGGATACGCAGTATTTT.